The present entry profiles one TCR beta chain with its context. Its target is unknown. The CDR3 is 12 residues long. Trimming removed 1 base at V and 2 bases at J, with 4 bases between. Germline values: CDR1 DFQATT, CDR2 SNEGSKA (reference sequence). The record originates from a study of T cells in Graves' hyperthyroidism and ophthalmopathy. Study results and limitations: Most thyroid clonotypes expanded above 0.001 were also detected in blood.

What was amplified from RNA transcripts were TCR beta CDR3 regions. During a first-round RT-PCR of the TCR CDR3, the HTBI primer set was used. TCRdb reanalysed the multiplex PCR reads using MiXCR and keeps one entry per CDR3 protein. There are approximately 710,000 distinct CDR3 sequences in the sample; roughly a sixth occur only once, and 15% to 18% lies in the top ten. The origin of this receptor is a man in his fifties with Graves' hyperthyroidism. This chain uses TRBV20-1 with TRBJ2-3, with unresolved D. Specimen: blood. The CDR3 DNA follows: TGCAGTGCTAGAGGGAACACAGATACGCAGTATTTT. As protein: CSARGNTDTQYF.